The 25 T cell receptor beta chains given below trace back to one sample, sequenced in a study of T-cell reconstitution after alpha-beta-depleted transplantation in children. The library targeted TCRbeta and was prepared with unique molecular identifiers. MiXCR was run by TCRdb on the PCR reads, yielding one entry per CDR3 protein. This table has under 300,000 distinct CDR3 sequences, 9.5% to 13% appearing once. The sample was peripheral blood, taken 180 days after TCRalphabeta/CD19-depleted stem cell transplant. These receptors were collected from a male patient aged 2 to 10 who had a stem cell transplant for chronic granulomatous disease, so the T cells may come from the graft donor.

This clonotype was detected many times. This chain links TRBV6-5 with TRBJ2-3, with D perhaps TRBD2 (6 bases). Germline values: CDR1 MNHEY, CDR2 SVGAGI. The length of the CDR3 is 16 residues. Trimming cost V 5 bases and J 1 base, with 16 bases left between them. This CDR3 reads CASSPPGSRGTDTQYF. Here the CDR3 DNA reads TGTGCCAGCAGTCCCCCCGGGAGCCGTGGCACAGATACGCAGTATTTT.

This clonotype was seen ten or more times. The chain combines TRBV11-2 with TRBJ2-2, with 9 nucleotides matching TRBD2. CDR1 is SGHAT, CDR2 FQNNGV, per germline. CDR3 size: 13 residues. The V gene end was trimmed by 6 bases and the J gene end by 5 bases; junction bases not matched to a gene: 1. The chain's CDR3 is CASRGLATGELFF. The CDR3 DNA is TGTGCCAGCAGAGGACTAGCGACCGGGGAGCTGTTTTTT. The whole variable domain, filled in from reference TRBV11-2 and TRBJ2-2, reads EAGVAQSPRYKIIEKRQSVAFWCNPISGHATLYWYQQILGQGPKLLIQFQNNGVVDDSQLPKDRFSAERLKGVDSTLKIQPAKLEDSAVYLCASRGLATGELFFGEGSRLTVL.

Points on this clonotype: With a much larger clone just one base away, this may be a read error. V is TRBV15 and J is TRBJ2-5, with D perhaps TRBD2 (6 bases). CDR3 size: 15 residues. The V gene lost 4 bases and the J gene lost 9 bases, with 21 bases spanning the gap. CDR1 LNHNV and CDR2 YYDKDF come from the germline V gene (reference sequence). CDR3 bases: TGTGCCACCAGCAAAAGAGATCGAGGAGGGGCGGCCCAGTACTTC. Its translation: CATSKRDRGGAAQYF.

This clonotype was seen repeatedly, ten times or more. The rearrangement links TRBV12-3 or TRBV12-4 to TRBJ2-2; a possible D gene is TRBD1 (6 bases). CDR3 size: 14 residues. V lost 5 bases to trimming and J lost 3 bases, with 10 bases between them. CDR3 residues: CASSPGTHTGELFF. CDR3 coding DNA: TGTGCCAGCAGTCCAGGGACACACACCGGGGAGCTGTTTTTT.

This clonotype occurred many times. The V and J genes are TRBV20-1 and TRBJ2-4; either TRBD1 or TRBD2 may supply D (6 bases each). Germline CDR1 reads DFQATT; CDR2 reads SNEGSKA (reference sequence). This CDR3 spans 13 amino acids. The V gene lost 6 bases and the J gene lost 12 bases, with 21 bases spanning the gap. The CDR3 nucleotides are TGCAGTGCCCAGGGGACCCTAAGGGGGGATCAGTACTTC. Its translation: CSAQGTLRGDQYF.

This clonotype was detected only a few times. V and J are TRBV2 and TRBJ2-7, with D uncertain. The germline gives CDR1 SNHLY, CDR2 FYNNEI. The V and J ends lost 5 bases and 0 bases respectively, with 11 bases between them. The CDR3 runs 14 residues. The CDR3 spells CASSSGSDSYEQYF. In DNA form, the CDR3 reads TGTGCCAGCAGTTCCGGGTCGGACTCCTACGAGCAGTACTTC.

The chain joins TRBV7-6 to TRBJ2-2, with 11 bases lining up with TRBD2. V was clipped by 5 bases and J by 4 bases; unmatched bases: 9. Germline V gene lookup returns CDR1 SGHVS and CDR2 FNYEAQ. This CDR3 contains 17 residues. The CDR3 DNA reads TGTGCCAGCAGCGAGGGACTAGCGGTAGACACCACCGGGGAGCTGTTTTTT. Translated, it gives CASSEGLAVDTTGELFF.

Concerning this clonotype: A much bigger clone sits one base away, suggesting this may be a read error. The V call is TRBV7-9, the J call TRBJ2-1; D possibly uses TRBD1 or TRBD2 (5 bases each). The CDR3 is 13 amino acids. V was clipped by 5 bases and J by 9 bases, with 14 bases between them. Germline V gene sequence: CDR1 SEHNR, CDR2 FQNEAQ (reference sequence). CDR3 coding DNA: TGTGCCAGCAGCCCCTCGGGGCTCTGTGAGCAGTTCTTC. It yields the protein CASSPSGLCEQFF.

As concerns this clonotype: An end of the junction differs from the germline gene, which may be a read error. The CDR3 DNA is TGCTGTGCTAGAGATAATTTGGAGGGAGGGGCAGAACATGAGCAGTTCTTC. This translates into CCARDNLEGGAEHEQFF. The V gene is TRBV20-1, the J gene TRBJ2-1; 7 positions match TRBD2. The CDR3 has 17 residues. Germline V lookup: CDR1 DFQATT, CDR2 SNEGSKA (reference sequence).

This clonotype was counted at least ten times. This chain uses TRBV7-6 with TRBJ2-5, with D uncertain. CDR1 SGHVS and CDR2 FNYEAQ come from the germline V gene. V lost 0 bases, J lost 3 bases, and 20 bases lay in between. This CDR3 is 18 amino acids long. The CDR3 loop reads CASSLARSNPLSEETQYF. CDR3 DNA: TGTGCCAGCAGCTTAGCCCGGTCTAACCCCCTCTCTGAAGAGACCCAGTACTTC.

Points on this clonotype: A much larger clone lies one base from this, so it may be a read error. In nucleotides, the CDR3 is TGTGCCAGGAGCCCCGGCTGGCTGGCGGGAGACGCAGATACGCAGTATTTT. Protein sequence: CARSPGWLAGDADTQYF. The chain is built from TRBV4-2 and TRBJ2-3; TRBD2 matches 7 bases. Germline CDR1 is LGHNA and CDR2 is YNFKEQ. The CDR3 has 17 amino acids.

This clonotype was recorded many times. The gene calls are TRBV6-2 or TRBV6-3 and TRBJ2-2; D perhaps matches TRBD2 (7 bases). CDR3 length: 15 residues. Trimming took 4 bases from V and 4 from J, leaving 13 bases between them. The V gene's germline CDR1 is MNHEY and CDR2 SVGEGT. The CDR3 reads CASSSGGAATGELFF. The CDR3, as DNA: TGTGCCAGCAGTTCTGGGGGGGCGGCCACCGGGGAGCTGTTTTTT.

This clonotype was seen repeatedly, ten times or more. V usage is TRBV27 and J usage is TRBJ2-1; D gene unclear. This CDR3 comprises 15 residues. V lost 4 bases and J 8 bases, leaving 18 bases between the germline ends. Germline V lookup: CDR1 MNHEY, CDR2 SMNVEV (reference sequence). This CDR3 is CASSWRVWADDEQFF. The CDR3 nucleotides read TGTGCCAGCAGTTGGCGAGTGTGGGCAGACGATGAGCAGTTCTTC.

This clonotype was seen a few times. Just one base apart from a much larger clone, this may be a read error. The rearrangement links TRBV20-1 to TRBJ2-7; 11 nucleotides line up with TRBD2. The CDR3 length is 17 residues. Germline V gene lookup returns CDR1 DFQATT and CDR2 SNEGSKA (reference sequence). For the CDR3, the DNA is TGCTGTGCTAGAGATGAGCTAGCGGGAGGCTTGTCCTACGAGCAGTACTTC. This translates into CCARDELAGGLSYEQYF.

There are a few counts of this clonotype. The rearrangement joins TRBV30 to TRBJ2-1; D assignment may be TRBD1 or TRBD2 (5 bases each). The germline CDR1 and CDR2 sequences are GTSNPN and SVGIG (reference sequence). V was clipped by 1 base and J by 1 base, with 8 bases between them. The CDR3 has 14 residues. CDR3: CAWSAGRSYNEQFF. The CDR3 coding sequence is TGTGCCTGGAGTGCGGGGCGGTCCTACAATGAGCAGTTCTTC.

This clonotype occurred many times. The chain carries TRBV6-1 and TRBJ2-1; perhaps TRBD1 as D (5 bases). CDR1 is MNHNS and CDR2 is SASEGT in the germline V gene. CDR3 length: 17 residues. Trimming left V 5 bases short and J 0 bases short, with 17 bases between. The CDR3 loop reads CASSPQGFGDSYNEQFF. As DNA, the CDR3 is TGTGCCAGCAGTCCTCAGGGTTTCGGAGACTCCTACAATGAGCAGTTCTTC.

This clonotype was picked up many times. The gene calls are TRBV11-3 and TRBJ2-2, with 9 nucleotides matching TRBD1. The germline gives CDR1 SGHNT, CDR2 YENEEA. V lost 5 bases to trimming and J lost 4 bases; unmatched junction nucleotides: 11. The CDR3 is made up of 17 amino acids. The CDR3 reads CASSPIQGQGTTGELFF. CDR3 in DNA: TGTGCCAGCAGCCCAATCCAGGGACAGGGCACCACCGGGGAGCTGTTTTTT.

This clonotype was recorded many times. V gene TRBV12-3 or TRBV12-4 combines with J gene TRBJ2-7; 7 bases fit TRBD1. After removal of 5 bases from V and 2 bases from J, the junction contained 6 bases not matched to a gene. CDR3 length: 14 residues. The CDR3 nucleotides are TGTGCCAGCAGTGCCCGGACAGGAGCCTACGAGCAGTACTTC. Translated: CASSARTGAYEQYF.

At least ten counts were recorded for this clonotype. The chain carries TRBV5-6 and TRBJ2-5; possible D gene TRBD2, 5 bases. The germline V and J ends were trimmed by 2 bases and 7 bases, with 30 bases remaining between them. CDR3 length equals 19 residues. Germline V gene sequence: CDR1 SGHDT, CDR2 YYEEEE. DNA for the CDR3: TGTGCCAGCAGCTTTTTATTATCATGGGCGGAGGCCTCAGCAAGGACCCAGTACTTC. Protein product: CASSFLLSWAEASARTQYF.

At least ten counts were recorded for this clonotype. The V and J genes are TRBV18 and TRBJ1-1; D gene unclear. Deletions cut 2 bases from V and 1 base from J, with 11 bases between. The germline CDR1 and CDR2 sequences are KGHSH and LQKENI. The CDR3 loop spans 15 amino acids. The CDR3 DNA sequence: TGTGCCAGCTCACCAGCACAGAGGGCGAACACTGAAGCTTTCTTT. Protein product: CASSPAQRANTEAFF. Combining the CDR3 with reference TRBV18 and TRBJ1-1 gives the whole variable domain NAGVMQNPRHLVRRRGQEARLRCSPMKGHSHVYWYRQLPEEGLKFMVYLQKENIIDESGMPKERFSAEFPKEGPSILRIQQVVRGDSAAYFCASSPAQRANTEAFFGQGTRLTVV.

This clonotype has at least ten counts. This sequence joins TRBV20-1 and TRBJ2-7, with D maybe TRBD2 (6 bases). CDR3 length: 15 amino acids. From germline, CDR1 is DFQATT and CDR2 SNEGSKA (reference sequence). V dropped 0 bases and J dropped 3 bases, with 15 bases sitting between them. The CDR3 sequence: CSARDLRGTDYEQYF. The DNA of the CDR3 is TGCAGTGCTAGAGATCTACGGGGGACCGACTACGAGCAGTACTTC.

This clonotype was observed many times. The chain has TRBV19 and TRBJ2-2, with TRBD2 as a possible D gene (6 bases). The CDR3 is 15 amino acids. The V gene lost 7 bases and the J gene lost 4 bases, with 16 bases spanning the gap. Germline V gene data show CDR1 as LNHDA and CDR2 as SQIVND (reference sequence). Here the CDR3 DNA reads TGTGCCAGTAACAACCTCGGGAGTCCCACCGGGGAGCTGTTTTTT. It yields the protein CASNNLGSPTGELFF.

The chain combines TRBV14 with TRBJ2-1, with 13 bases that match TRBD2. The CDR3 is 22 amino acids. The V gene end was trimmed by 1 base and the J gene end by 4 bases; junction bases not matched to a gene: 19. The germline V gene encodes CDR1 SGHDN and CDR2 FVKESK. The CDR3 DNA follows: TGTGCCAGCAGCCAAGCCGGGACTAGCGGGACCAGTATCCCAACGAAATACAATGAGCAGTTCTTC. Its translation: CASSQAGTSGTSIPTKYNEQFF.

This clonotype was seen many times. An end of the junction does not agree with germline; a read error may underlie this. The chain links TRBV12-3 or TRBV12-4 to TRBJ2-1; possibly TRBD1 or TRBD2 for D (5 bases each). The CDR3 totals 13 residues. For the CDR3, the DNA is TGTGCCAGCAGCCCCAAAGCACTCGGGGCTGGGATCTTC. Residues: CASSPKALGAGIF.

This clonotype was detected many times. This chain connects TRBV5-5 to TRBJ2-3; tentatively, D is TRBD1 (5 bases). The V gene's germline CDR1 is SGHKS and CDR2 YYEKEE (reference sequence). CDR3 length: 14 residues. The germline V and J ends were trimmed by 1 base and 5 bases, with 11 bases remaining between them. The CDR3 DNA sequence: TGTGCCAGCAGCTTGCAGGGATCTCAAGATACGCAGTATTTT. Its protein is CASSLQGSQDTQYF.